This record concerns one T cell receptor (beta chain) sequence. These data originate in a study of T cell responses to AZD1222 COVID-19 vaccine. Clones were read by immunoSEQ multiplex PCR, and TCRdb kept only the in-frame ones, dropping some. The profile covers about 87,000 clones, with 85% to 90% appearing a single time and less than 3% taken by the ten largest. Source: peripheral blood, taken on day 0 of AZD1222 vaccination. This TCR was sampled from an adult in good health.

CDR3 bases: TGTGCCAGCAGCCGGGGACAGGGGGTCCCCTACGAGCAGTACTTC. This gives the protein CASSRGQGVPYEQYF. The chain employs TRBV2 and TRBJ2-7; 11 positions match TRBD1. V shed 6 bases, J shed 2 bases, and the junction held 6 bases outside the gene matches. Germline V gives CDR1 SNHLY, CDR2 FYNNEI. The CDR3 sequence is 15 residues long.